This T cell receptor beta chain was found in a study of identical twins. Points from the study as a whole: In beta out-of-frame sequences, the excess sharing between twins was weaker. The analysis was cross-sectional rather than longitudinal within donors.

CDR1 DFQATT and CDR2 SNEGSKA come from the germline V gene (reference sequence). The CDR3 runs 14 residues. A universal primer binding site was introduced by template switching. The final cDNA contained unique molecular identifiers. TCRdb redid the calling of the 5' RACE reads with MiXCR, one entry per CDR3 protein. The top ten hold 0.25% to 0.3% of the sample, which has roughly 1.6 million distinct CDR3 sequences, around 29% seen once. With respect to this clonotype: Its antigen remains unidentified.

Sequencing input: cord blood. This TCR was sampled from a newborn girl in good health. The gene calls are TRBV20-1 and TRBJ2-7; D possibly corresponds to TRBD2 (5 bases). The J call is uncertain, as TRBJ2-5 better fits the DNA end. CDR3 DNA: TGCAGTGCTAGTCGGAGGCTGGGCATAGGGACCCAGTACTTC. Translating it yields CSASRRLGIGTQYF.